These 32 T cell receptor beta chains originate from one sample sequenced in a study of blood T cell repertoires in COVID-19. Assay used: immunoSEQ multiplex PCR; TCRdb lists only in-frame clones, some missing. The data show some 160,000 clones, around four fifths seen once. The sequenced sample consisted of peripheral blood. These receptors came from a woman aged 70-85 years who had recovered from COVID-19.

The rearrangement joins TRBV5-4 to TRBJ2-1; 11 bases match TRBD2. V gave up 5 bases and J gave up 10 bases; unmatched junction bases: 11. The CDR3 is 15 amino acids. Germline CDR1 is SGHNT and CDR2 is YYREEE (reference sequence). For the CDR3, the DNA is TGTGCCAGCAGGTCCGGGACTAGCGGCCTCGGCGAGCAGTTCTTC. This codes for CASRSGTSGLGEQFF.

The rearrangement uses TRBV20-1 and TRBJ1-2; D not resolved. In germline, CDR1 is DFQATT, CDR2 SNEGSKA (reference sequence). Trimming removed 3 bases from V and 3 bases from J, with 17 bases in between. The CDR3 has 15 amino acids. CDR3 nucleotide sequence: TGCAGTGCTAGTGCTCGTGGGAGGATAGACTATGGCTACACCTTC. Amino acids: CSASARGRIDYGYTF.

The genes are TRBV7-9 and TRBJ2-2; D gene unclear. The V end was cut by 7 bases, the J end by 7 bases, with 10 bases between. In germline, CDR1 is SEHNR, CDR2 FQNEAQ (reference sequence). This CDR3 has 12 residues. The CDR3 DNA sequence: TGTGCCAGCACCCCCGGTGTCGGGGAGCTGTTTTTT. As protein: CASTPGVGELFF.

This clone was observed a single time. The chain recombines TRBV9 with TRBJ1-2; 8 bases align to TRBD1. Per the germline V gene, CDR1 is SGDLS and CDR2 is YYNGEE. The CDR3 is made up of 15 amino acids. V was pared by 0 bases and J by 2 bases, with 3 bases of the junction left unmatched. CDR3 amino acids: CASSVGQGANYGYTF. In nucleotides, the CDR3 is TGTGCCAGCAGCGTAGGGCAGGGGGCGAACTATGGCTACACCTTC.

CDR3 sequence reads: CASSVGRGRSPLHF. CDR3 sequence (DNA): TGTGCCAGCAGCGTAGGCAGGGGCAGGTCACCCCTCCACTTT. The genes are TRBV9 and TRBJ1-6; TRBD1 is a possible D gene (6 bases). CDR3 length equals 14 residues. V was trimmed by 0 bases and J by 10 bases, leaving 11 bases between them. The germline V gene has CDR1 SGDLS and CDR2 YYNGEE.

The chain is built from TRBV18 and TRBJ2-3; D is perhaps TRBD2 (5 bases). V lost 5 bases, J lost 1 base, and 10 bases lay in between. The germline CDR1 and CDR2 sequences are KGHSH and LQKENI. The CDR3 has 14 residues. The CDR3 nucleotides read TGTGCCAGCTCATCCCAGAGGGGCACAGATACGCAGTATTTT. Its protein is CASSSQRGTDTQYF.

CDR3 sequence reads: CSVEDPRTGSTEAFF. The DNA of the CDR3 is TGCAGCGTTGAAGATCCTCGGACAGGCTCCACTGAAGCTTTCTTT. This chain uses TRBV29-1 with TRBJ1-1; TRBD1 matches at 7 bases. The length of the CDR3 is 15 residues. J lost 4 bases, V lost 0 bases, and 8 bases had no gene match. Germline-derived CDR1 and CDR2 are SQVTM and ANQGSEA.

The rearrangement uses TRBV3-1 (or the pseudogene TRBV3-2) and TRBJ1-2; D may be TRBD1 (5 bases). This CDR3 is built from 16 residues. Between the trimmed V and J ends, which lost 0 bases and 8 bases, there was a span of 19 bases. Germline CDR1 reads LGHDT; CDR2 reads YNNKEL (reference sequence). The CDR3 spells CASSQDGAARLKGYTF. In DNA form, the CDR3 reads TGTGCCAGCAGCCAAGATGGGGCAGCCCGTCTAAAGGGCTACACCTTC.

The genes are TRBV7-8 and TRBJ2-4; D is perhaps TRBD2 (5 bases). CDR1 is SGHVS, CDR2 FQNEAQ, per germline. V lost 3 bases and J 8 bases, leaving 11 bases between the germline ends. The CDR3 is 13 amino acids. The CDR3 protein is CASSFAVRDIQYF. CDR3 coding DNA: TGTGCCAGCAGCTTTGCGGTGCGGGACATTCAGTACTTC.

This clone is a singleton in its sample. The rearrangement links TRBV4-1 to TRBJ2-1; D remains ambiguous. From germline, CDR1 is MGHRA and CDR2 YSYEKL. CDR3 length: 16 amino acids. The V gene lost 4 bases and the J gene lost 1 base, with 14 bases spanning the gap. This chain's CDR3 is CASSPRPTNSYNEQFF. The CDR3 DNA reads as TGCGCCAGCAGCCCCCGCCCAACTAATTCCTACAATGAGCAGTTCTTC.

This chain links TRBV5-6 with TRBJ2-5, with D possibly TRBD2 on 6 matching bases. Germline CDR1 reads SGHDT; CDR2 reads YYEEEE. The CDR3 length is 15 residues. V was trimmed by 1 base and J by 5 bases, leaving 15 bases between them. The DNA for the CDR3 is TGTGCCAGCAGCTTGCCTAGGTTCGGGAGCGAGACCCAGTACTTC. Amino acids: CASSLPRFGSETQYF.

V is TRBV29-1 and J is TRBJ1-2, with D uncertain. V gave up 3 bases and J gave up 3 bases, with 20 bases separating them. CDR1 and CDR2 from the germline V gene are SQVTM and ANQGSEA. This CDR3 is built from 16 residues. CDR3 in DNA: TGCAGCGTTGAGGAACCCATGGGAGCGGGTGACTATGGCTACACCTTC. This encodes CSVEEPMGAGDYGYTF.

The chain carries TRBV19 and TRBJ2-7, with D uncertain. Germline lookup yields CDR1 LNHDA and CDR2 SQIVND (reference sequence). The germline V and J ends were trimmed by 5 bases and 2 bases, with 10 bases remaining between them. This CDR3 is 13 amino acids long. The chain's CDR3 is CASSFGSTYEQYF. CDR3 bases: TGTGCCAGTAGTTTTGGCAGTACCTACGAGCAGTACTTC.

Written as DNA, the CDR3 is TGTGCCAGCAGCCACGGACAGGGGGCGGGAGGCTACACCTTC. Residues: CASSHGQGAGGYTF. The gene calls are TRBV5-4 and TRBJ1-2; TRBD1 matches 11 bases. J lost 8 bases, V lost 4 bases, and 7 bases had no gene match. CDR1 and CDR2 (germline): SGHNT, YYREEE (reference sequence). The CDR3 runs 14 residues. The complete variable domain, with remaining parts taken from reference TRBV5-4 and TRBJ1-2, reads ETGVTQSPTHLIKTRGQQVTLRCSSQSGHNTVSWYQQALGQGPQFIFQYYREEENGRGNFPPRFSGLQFPNYSSELNVNALELDDSALYLCASSHGQGAGGYTFGSGTRLTVV.

The rearrangement uses TRBV7-2 and TRBJ2-5; tentative D call: TRBD1 (8 bases). The CDR3 totals 16 residues. Trimming stripped 0 bases from V and 7 bases from J, with 18 bases between. Germline V CDR1 and CDR2: SGHTA, FQGNSA. Written as DNA, the CDR3 is TGTGCCAGCAGCTTAGCCCCCTCAGGGGGCGGGGGGACCCAGTACTTC. This codes for CASSLAPSGGGGTQYF.

There are a few counts of this clone. The genes are TRBV7-2 and TRBJ1-4; TRBD1 aligns across 8 bases. V gave up 5 bases and J gave up 7 bases; unmatched junction bases: 9. Germline loops: CDR1 SGHTA, CDR2 FQGNSA. This CDR3 is built from 15 residues. The CDR3 sequence: CASSRQGALGEKLFF. In DNA, the CDR3 is TGTGCCAGCAGCCGCCAGGGGGCCTTGGGTGAAAAACTGTTTTTT.

The chain recombines TRBV6-6 with TRBJ2-2, with 8 bases that match TRBD2. With V trimmed by 5 bases and J by 3 bases, 11 bases remained unmatched. CDR3 length: 17 amino acids. CDR1 and CDR2 (germline): MNHNY, SVGAGI (reference sequence). DNA for the CDR3: TGTGCCAGCAGTCCCCGGGGGGGCGGGGGCCACACCGGGGAGCTGTTTTTT. It is translated as CASSPRGGGGHTGELFF.

The chain carries TRBV5-4 and TRBJ2-2, with 9 bases matching TRBD2. The germline V gene encodes CDR1 SGHNT and CDR2 YYREEE (reference sequence). Germline trimming cut 4 bases from V and 7 bases from J; bases unmatched to any gene: 11. The CDR3 covers 16 residues. The DNA of the CDR3 is TGTGCCAGCAGCCCACCCCGCGGGGGGGAATACGGGGAGCTGTTTTTT. As protein: CASSPPRGGEYGELFF.

The rearrangement links TRBV4-3 to TRBJ2-2; the match to TRBD2 covers 8 bases. V was clipped by 3 bases and J by 4 bases; unmatched bases: 7. Germline-derived CDR1 and CDR2 are LGHNA and YSLEER. This CDR3 has 16 residues. The DNA for the CDR3 is TGCGCCAGCAGCCACCTTAGCGGGAAGGGCACCGGGGAGCTGTTTTTT. Its protein is CASSHLSGKGTGELFF.

This clone has only one observation. The chain is built from TRBV18 and TRBJ2-1; 10 bases are a match to TRBD2. Germline trimming cut 0 bases from V and 7 bases from J; bases unmatched to any gene: 6. The CDR3 is made up of 16 amino acids. Germline loops: CDR1 KGHSH, CDR2 LQKENI. CDR3 DNA: TGTGCCAGCTCACCACCCCTAGCGGGGGCCCCTAATGAGCAGTTCTTC. It specifies CASSPPLAGAPNEQFF.

This CDR3 reads CASKGAGGGEQFF. The CDR3 region has the DNA TGTGCCAGTAAGGGAGCGGGAGGGGGTGAGCAGTTCTTC. This chain links TRBV19 with TRBJ2-1; TRBD2 matches 10 bases. The CDR3 has 13 amino acids. Germline assignment: CDR1 LNHDA and CDR2 SQIVND (reference sequence). Trimming took 7 bases from V and 9 from J; bases not matched to a gene: 6.

There are a few counts of this clone. The chain uses TRBV3-1 (or the pseudogene TRBV3-2) and TRBJ1-6; D is unclear. V lost 3 bases and J 11 bases, leaving 17 bases between the germline ends. CDR1 and CDR2 (germline): LGHDT, YNNKEL (reference sequence). This CDR3 contains 15 residues. The CDR3: CASSQNAGGWAPLHF. CDR3 DNA: TGTGCCAGCAGCCAGAATGCCGGAGGGTGGGCACCCCTCCACTTT.

The genes are TRBV7-8 and TRBJ1-5, with TRBD1 as a possible D gene (5 bases). Looked up from germline, CDR1 is SGHVS and CDR2 is FQNEAQ. V lost 5 bases, J lost 1 base, and 15 bases lay in between. This CDR3 contains 16 residues. CDR3 sequence reads: CASSPQGPSSNQPQHF. CDR3 nucleotide sequence: TGTGCCAGCAGCCCCCAGGGTCCCTCAAGCAATCAGCCCCAGCATTTT.

The chain has TRBV19 and TRBJ2-6; no clear D gene. The V end was cut by 3 bases, the J end by 4 bases, with 4 bases between. In germline, CDR1 is LNHDA, CDR2 SQIVND (reference sequence). There are 13 residues in the CDR3. The CDR3 nucleotides are TGTGCCAGTAGTATCAGGGGGGCCAACGTCCTGACTTTC. It specifies CASSIRGANVLTF.

The chain combines TRBV11-2 with TRBJ1-3, with a tentative D call TRBD1 (5 bases). The CDR3 spans 14 residues. The V end lost 5 bases, the J end lost 0 bases, and 8 bases lay between the germline ends. Germline CDR1 is SGHAT and CDR2 is FQNNGV. CDR3 sequence (DNA): TGTGCCAGCAGCCCAGGGATCTCTGGAAACACCATATATTTT. It encodes CASSPGISGNTIYF.

CDR3 DNA: TGTGCCAGCAGCTTGGGACTAGCGGGCCCCAGCACAGATACGCAGTATTTT. Translation gives CASSLGLAGPSTDTQYF. The chain links TRBV5-6 to TRBJ2-3, with 10 positions matching TRBD2. V shed 0 bases, J shed 0 bases, and the junction held 4 bases outside the gene matches. Germline-derived CDR1 and CDR2 are SGHDT and YYEEEE. The CDR3 runs 17 residues.

This clone was seen a single time. The V and J genes are TRBV19 and TRBJ2-1; no firm D call. This CDR3 comprises 13 residues. Germline lookup yields CDR1 LNHDA and CDR2 SQIVND (reference sequence). V gave up 3 bases and J gave up 8 bases, with 11 bases separating them. This chain's CDR3 is CASSIVHHDEQFF. CDR3 nucleotide sequence: TGTGCCAGTAGTATTGTCCATCATGATGAGCAGTTCTTC.

This chain uses TRBV27 with TRBJ2-7, with D unresolved. The CDR3 loop spans 13 amino acids. The V and J ends lost 5 bases and 2 bases respectively, with 10 bases between them. Germline CDR1 and CDR2: MNHEY and SMNVEV (reference sequence). The CDR3 loop is CASSRYSTYEQYF. CDR3 nucleotides: TGTGCCAGCAGTAGGTACAGTACCTACGAGCAGTACTTC.

V is TRBV6-5 and J is TRBJ1-6; D gene ambiguous. CDR1 is MNHEY, CDR2 SVGAGI, per germline. The ends were cut back, 7 bases at V and 0 bases at J, with 7 bases in the middle. The CDR3 covers 14 residues. The CDR3 here is CASTRSSYNSPLHF. CDR3 in DNA: TGTGCCAGCACCCGGAGCTCCTATAATTCACCCCTCCACTTT.

This clone was observed a single time. The rearrangement links TRBV11-3 to TRBJ1-1; tentative D call: TRBD1 (5 bases). CDR1 is SGHNT and CDR2 is YENEEA in the germline V gene. V was shortened by 5 bases and J by 1 base, with 17 bases between the two germline ends. The CDR3 consists of 16 residues. The CDR3 DNA reads as TGTGCCAGCAGCCCCGGCGGGGCGCCGGGGAACACTGAAGCTTTCTTT. It encodes CASSPGGAPGNTEAFF.

V and J are TRBV20-1 and TRBJ1-1; a possible D gene is TRBD1 (6 bases). Trimming cost V 3 bases and J 2 bases, with 16 bases left between them. Germline CDR1 reads DFQATT; CDR2 reads SNEGSKA (reference sequence). This CDR3 is built from 15 residues. DNA for the CDR3: TGCAGTGCTAGTCGGCCGGGACACAAAAACACTGAAGCTTTCTTT. Encoded protein: CSASRPGHKNTEAFF.

V and J are TRBV6-5 and TRBJ2-1; tentatively, D is TRBD2 (5 bases). This CDR3 is 15 amino acids long. Germline loops: CDR1 MNHEY, CDR2 SVGAGI. Trimming took 5 bases from V and 0 from J, leaving 11 bases between them. The CDR3 here is CASSPDGSSYNEQFF. CDR3 coding DNA: TGTGCCAGCAGTCCCGATGGGAGCTCCTACAATGAGCAGTTCTTC.